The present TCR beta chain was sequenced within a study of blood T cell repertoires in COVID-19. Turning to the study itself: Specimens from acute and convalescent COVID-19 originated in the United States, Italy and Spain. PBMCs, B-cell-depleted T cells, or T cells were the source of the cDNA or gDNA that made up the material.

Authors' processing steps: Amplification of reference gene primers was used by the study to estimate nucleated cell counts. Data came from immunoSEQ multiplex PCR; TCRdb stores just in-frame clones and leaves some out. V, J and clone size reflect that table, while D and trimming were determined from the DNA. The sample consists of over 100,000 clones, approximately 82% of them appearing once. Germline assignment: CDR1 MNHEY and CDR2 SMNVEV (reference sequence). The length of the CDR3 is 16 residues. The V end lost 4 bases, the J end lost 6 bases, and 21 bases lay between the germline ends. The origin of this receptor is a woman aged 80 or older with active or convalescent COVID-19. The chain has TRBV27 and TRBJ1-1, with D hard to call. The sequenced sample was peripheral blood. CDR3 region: CASSSTRTPIPPEAFF. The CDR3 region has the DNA TGTGCCAGCAGTTCGACCCGGACTCCCATACCCCCTGAAGCTTTCTTT.